This T cell receptor (beta chain) was observed in a study of T cells in Graves' hyperthyroidism and ophthalmopathy. Study conclusions and caveats: Ophthalmopathy got predicted by the model a median approximately 6.4 months before its onset. Appearing also in blood were most of the thyroid clonotypes expanded above 0.001.

Any patient presenting with uncontrolled infection, other autoimmune disease, pregnancy or lactation was left out. The PBMCs had their origin in roughly 10 ml of fresh peripheral blood. Regarding this clonotype: Its matching antigen is unknown.

The CDR3 is 12 amino acids. V lost 7 bases, J lost 8 bases, and 5 bases stayed unmatched. CDR1 and CDR2 (germline): SGHTA, FQGTGA. RNA transcripts gave rise to amplified TCR beta CDR3 regions. The HTBI primer set was used in a first-round RT-PCR of the TCR CDR3. TCRdb called the multiplex PCR reads again in MiXCR, with one record for every CDR3 protein. The sample has about 690,000 distinct CDR3 sequences, roughly 17% seen once. The TCR comes from a middle-aged man with Graves' hyperthyroidism. This chain joins TRBV7-3 and TRBJ2-1; 7 bases match TRBD2. Sequencing was performed on blood. The CDR3 region is CASKKRGHEQFF. Here the CDR3 DNA reads TGTGCCAGCAAGAAGCGGGGCCATGAGCAGTTCTTC.